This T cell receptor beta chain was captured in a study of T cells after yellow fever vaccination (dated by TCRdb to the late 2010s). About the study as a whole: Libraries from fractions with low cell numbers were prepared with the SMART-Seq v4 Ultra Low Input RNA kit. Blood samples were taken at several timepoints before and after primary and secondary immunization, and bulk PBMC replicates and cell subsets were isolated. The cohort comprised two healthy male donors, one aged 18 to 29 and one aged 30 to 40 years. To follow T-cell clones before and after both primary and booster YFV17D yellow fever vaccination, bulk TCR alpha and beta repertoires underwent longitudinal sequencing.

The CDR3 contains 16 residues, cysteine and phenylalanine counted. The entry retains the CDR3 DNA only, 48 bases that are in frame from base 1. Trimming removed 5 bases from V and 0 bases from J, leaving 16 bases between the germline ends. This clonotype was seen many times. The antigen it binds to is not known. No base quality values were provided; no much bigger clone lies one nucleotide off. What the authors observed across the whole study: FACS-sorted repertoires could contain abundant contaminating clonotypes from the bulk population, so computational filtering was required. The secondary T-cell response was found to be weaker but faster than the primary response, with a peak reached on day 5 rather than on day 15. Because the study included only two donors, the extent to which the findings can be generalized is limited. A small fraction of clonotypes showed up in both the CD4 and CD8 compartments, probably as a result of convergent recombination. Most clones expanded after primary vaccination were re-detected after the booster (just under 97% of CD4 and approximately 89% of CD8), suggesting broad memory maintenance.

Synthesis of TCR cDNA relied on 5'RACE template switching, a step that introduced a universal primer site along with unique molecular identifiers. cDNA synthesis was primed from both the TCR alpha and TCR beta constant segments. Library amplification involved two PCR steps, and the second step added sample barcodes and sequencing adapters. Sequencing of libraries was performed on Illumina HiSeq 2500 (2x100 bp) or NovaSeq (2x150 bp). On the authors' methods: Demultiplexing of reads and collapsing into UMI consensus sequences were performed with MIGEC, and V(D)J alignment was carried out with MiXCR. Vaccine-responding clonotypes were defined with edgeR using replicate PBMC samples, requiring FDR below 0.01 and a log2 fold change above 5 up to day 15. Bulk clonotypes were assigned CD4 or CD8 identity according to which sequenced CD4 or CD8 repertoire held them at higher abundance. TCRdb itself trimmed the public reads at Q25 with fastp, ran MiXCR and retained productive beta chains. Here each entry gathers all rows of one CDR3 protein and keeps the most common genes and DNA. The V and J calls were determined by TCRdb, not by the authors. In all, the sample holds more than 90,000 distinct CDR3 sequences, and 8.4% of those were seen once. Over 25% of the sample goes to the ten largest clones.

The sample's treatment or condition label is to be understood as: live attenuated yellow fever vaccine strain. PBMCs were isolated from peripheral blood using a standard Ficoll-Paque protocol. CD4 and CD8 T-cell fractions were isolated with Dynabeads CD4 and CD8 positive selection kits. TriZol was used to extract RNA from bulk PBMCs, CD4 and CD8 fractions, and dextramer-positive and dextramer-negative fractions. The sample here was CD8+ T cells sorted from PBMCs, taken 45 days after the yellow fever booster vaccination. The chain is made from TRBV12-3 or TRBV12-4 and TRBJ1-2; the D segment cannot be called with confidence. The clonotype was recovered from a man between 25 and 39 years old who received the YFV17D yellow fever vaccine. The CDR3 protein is CASSDGLRTSNYGYTF. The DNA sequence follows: TGTGCCAGCAGTGATGGGTTACGAACTTCTAACTATGGCTACACCTTC.